The sequence of this TCR beta chain was determined in a study of T cell repertoires in cytomegalovirus infection (dated by TCRdb to between 2018 and 2021). A note on the overall study: The HLA type of each donor mattered for the analysis, because public TCR beta signatures pointed to carriage of CMV infection along with the matching HLA type. What the work shows at the level of the full study, not this receptor alone: The ex vivo response was dominated by HLA-C-restricted CMV-specific TCR beta clonotypes, and the single most frequent clonotype in two of eight donors was supplied by these HLA-C-restricted clonotypes. Carriers of CMV infection plus the relevant HLA type were discriminated by the cumulative frequency of public TCR beta family members in the study cohort and in an independent roughly 400-donor cohort.

From its cysteine to its phenylalanine, the CDR3 spans 15 amino acids. The read is trimmed to its CDR3 DNA, 45 bases read in frame from base 1. CDR1 MDHEN and CDR2 SYDVKM were looked up in the germline V gene. Cut back by 4 bases and 8 bases, the V and J ends lie 17 bases apart. This clonotype was seen repeatedly, ten times or more. What this receptor recognizes is not known. No much larger clone exists at a distance of one base, and base qualities are not known. The instrument given in TCRdb is Illumina HiSeq 1500. The raw public data were reprocessed by TCRdb itself: fastp quality trimming at Q25, MiXCR clonotype calling, in-frame beta chains only. Every distinct CDR3 protein forms one entry, paired with its most common genes and DNA. Recorded for this sample are a few hundred thousand distinct CDR3 sequences; 17% of them occurred a single time. The ten most abundant clones make up approximately 12% of the sample.

The origin of this receptor is a human donor in good health (CMV status not recorded). Some clones in this sample may be carry-over from other donors' samples. The sequence links TRBV28 to TRBJ1-4; the D region possibly corresponds to TRBD1 (5 bases align). Sequenced material: PBMCs. The nucleotide sequence is TGTGCCAGCAGTTGGGGGGGTCCAATCGGAGAAAAACTGTTTTTT. The encoded protein is CASSWGGPIGEKLFF.